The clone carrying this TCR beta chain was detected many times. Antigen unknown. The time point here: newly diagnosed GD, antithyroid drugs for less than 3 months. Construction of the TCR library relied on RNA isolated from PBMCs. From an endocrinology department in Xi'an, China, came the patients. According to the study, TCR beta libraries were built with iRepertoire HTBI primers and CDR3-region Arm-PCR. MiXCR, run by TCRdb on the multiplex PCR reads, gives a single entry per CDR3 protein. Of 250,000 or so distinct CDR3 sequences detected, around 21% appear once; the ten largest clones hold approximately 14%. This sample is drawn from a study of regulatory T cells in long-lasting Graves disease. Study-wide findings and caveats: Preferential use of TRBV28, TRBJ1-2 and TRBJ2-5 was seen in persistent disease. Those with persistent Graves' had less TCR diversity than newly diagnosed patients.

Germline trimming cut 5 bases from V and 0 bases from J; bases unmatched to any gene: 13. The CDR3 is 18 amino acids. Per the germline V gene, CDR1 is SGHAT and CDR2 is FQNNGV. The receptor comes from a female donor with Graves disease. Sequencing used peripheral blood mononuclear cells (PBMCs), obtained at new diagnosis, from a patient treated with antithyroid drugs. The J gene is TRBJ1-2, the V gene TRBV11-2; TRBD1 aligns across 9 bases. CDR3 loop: CASSPNSRGQGANYGYTF. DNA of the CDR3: TGTGCCAGCAGCCCCAATAGCAGGGGACAGGGCGCTAACTATGGCTACACCTTC. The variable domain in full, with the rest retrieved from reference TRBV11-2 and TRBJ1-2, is EAGVAQSPRYKIIEKRQSVAFWCNPISGHATLYWYQQILGQGPKLLIQFQNNGVVDDSQLPKDRFSAERLKGVDSTLKIQPAKLEDSAVYLCASSPNSRGQGANYGYTFGSGTRLTVV.